This T cell receptor beta chain was sequenced for a study of T cell repertoires in urothelial bladder cancer (dated 2019 in TCRdb). About the investigation overall: Clinical stages of the approximately 12 resected lesions were three cT0, three cTa, three cT1 and three cT2 or greater. TCR repertoire clonality in bladder tumors was compared with TCR repertoire clonality in benign bladder inflammation. Around 13 patients who had bladder lesions and were undergoing transurethral resection were prospectively identified. A total of twelve resected bladder lesions, made up of urothelial carcinoma (UC+) and benign (UC-) specimens, were studied. General conclusions and limits of the study: Urothelial carcinoma specimens contained fewer T cells than benign specimens, with a median of approximately 5,100 versus 26,000. In carcinoma specimens a single T-cell clone made up as much as 17% of infiltrating lymphocytes, compared with roughly 2.2% in benign specimens. Median tumor infiltrating lymphocyte percentage was more than 1.5% in carcinoma specimens and approximately 13% in benign specimens.

The TCR beta chain CDR3 region was sequenced with the immunoSEQ assay. From the authors' description of their analysis: For each specimen, the T-cell fraction, clonal dominance, and maximum TCR clone frequency were calculated. Here the immuneACCESS table is served through TCRdb, limited to in-frame sequences with V and J called. Missing clones are a known gap in these copies; in checked studies unresolved V genes cover under half, and the rest lacks a known reason. V and J calls and clone size are given by that table; D and trimming were obtained from the DNA. A total of approximately 9,000 clones appear in this sample, 58% of them only once. The top ten clones comprise around 30% of the sample. Bladder lesion specimens were collected at transurethral resection and stored at -80C. DNA was isolated from the bladder specimens obtained at transurethral resection. As for this clone: The clone's antigen remains unknown. The sample holds no much larger clone one base away, and base qualities are not on file.

Measured from the cysteine to the phenylalanine, the CDR3 is 15 residues long. The entry retains the CDR3 DNA only, 45 bases that are in frame from base 1. This clonotype was sampled from a human donor with urothelial carcinoma. The chain is made from TRBV21-1 and TRBJ1-5; the table calls TRBD1, which could not be checked here. TRBV21-1 is an annotated pseudogene. Sequencing was carried out using tumor-infiltrating cells from bladder cancer. CDR3 loop: CASSEHTGLNQPQHF. The DNA reads TGTGCCAGCAGCGAACACACAGGGTTGAATCAGCCCCAGCATTTT.